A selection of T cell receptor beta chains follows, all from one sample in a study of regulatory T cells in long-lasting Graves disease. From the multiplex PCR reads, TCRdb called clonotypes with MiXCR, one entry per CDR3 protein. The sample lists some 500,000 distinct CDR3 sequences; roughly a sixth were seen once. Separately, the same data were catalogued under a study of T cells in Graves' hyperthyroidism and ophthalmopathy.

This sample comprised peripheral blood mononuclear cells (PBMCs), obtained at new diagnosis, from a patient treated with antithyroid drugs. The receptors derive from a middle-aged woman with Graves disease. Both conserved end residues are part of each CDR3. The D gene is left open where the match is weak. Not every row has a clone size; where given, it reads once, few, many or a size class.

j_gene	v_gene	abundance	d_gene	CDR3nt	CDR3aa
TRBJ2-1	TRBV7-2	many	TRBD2	TGTGCCAGCAGCCTCTCCGAAGCGGGGGTTACCTACAATGAGCAGTTCTTC	CASSLSEAGVTYNEQFF
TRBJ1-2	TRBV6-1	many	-	TGTGCCAGCAGTGAAGGGACAACGAAGAACTATGGCTACACCTTC	CASSEGTTKNYGYTF
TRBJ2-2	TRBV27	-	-	TGTGCCAGCAGTCCCCGTGGGATTCCCGGGGAGCTGTTTTTT	CASSPRGIPGELFF
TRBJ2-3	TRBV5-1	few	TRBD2	TGCGCCAGCAGCTTGGGTCTAGCGGGTTTCTCTAGCACAGATACGCAGTATTTT	CASSLGLAGFSSTDTQYF
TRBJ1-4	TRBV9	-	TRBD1	TGTGCCAGCAGCGTAGGACAGGGGGCACCGGATGAAAAACTGTTTTTT	CASSVGQGAPDEKLFF
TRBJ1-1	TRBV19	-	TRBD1	TGTGCCAGTAGTTCTCCCCCGGACAGGGGGCAAACTGAAGCTTTCTTT	CASSSPPDRGQTEAFF
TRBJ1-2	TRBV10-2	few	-	TGCGCCAGCAGGAGACCAGGGGTCCCCTACACCTTC	CASRRPGVPYTF
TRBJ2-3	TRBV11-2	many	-	TGTGCCAGCAGGGCTACTTGGACTCCCCGGGGGGATACGCAGTATTTT	CASRATWTPRGDTQYF
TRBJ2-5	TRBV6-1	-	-	TGTGCCAGCAGTGAAAAGTACAGACAAGAGACCCAGTACTTC	CASSEKYRQETQYF
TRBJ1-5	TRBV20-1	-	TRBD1	TGCAGTGCTAGAGTGGGGACAGATCAGCCCCAGCATTTT	CSARVGTDQPQHF
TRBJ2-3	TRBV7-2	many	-	TGTGCCCTGGGGGCAGGGGCAAAAGATACGCAGTATTTT	CALGAGAKDTQYF
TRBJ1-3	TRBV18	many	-	TGTGCCAGCTCACCAGCTCCGTCGACGGACACCATATATTTT	CASSPAPSTDTIYF
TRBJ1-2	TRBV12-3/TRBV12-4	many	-	TGTGCCAGCAGTTTTGTTCGAGGGTTAAACTATGGCTACACCTTC	CASSFVRGLNYGYTF
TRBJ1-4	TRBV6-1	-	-	TGTGCCAGCACCACCGGTAATAATGAAAAACTGTTTTTT	CASTTGNNEKLFF
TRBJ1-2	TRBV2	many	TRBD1	TGTGCCAGCAGTGAACCACAGGGGACTGGTGGCTACACCTTC	CASSEPQGTGGYTF
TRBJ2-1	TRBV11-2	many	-	TGTGCCAGCAGCTTGGGGGCAGGGGCAGGCAATGAGCAGTTCTTC	CASSLGAGAGNEQFF
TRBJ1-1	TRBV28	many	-	TGTGCCAGCAGTTTCAGGGGAGCTATGAACACTGAAGCTTTCTTT	CASSFRGAMNTEAFF
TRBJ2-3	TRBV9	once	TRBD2	TGTGCCAGCAGCGTTCAGGGCGGGGGGGGCACAGATACGCAGTATTTT	CASSVQGGGGTDTQYF
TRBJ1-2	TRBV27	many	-	TGTGCCAGCAGTTACTCCGGACGACCCAACTATGGCTACACCTTC	CASSYSGRPNYGYTF
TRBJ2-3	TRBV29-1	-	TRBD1	TGCAGCGTTGAGAGACAGGGGGGCACAGATACGCAGTATTTT	CSVERQGGTDTQYF
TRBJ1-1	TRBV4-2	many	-	TGTGCCAGCAGCCCCTTTGGGCAGGCGCCGAACACTGAAGCTTTCTTT	CASSPFGQAPNTEAFF
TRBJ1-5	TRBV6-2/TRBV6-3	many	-	TGTGCCAGCAGTTTCCAGCCCCAGCATTTT	CASSFQPQHF
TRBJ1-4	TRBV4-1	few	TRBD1	TGCGCCAGCAGGGACAGGGGGTCCACTAATGAAAAACTGTTTTTT	CASRDRGSTNEKLFF
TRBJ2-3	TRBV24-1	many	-	TGTGCCACCAGTGATTTGGGGGTGACGGGGGAGCATACGCAGTATTTT	CATSDLGVTGEHTQYF
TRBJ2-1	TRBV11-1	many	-	TGTGCCAGCAGCTTCGCAGGGGATAACTACAATGAGCAGTTCTTC	CASSFAGDNYNEQFF
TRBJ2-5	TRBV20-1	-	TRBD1	TGCAGTGCTAGGAATGACAGGGTCGGAGAGACCCAGTACTTC	CSARNDRVGETQYF
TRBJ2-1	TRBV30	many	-	TGTGCCTGGAGGGCACCTCCCGGGTATACTGAGCAGTTCTTC	CAWRAPPGYTEQFF
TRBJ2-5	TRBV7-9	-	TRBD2	TGTGCCAGCAGCTCCCGGGTAGCGGGGGTGGAGACCCAGTACTTC	CASSSRVAGVETQYF
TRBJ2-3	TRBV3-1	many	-	TGTGCCAGCAGGAGGGGCGAGGGGACTCGCACAGATACGCAGTATTTT	CASRRGEGTRTDTQYF
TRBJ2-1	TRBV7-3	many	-	TGTGCCAGCAGCCCATCGGGACAAGGCGTCGATGAGCAGTTCTTC	CASSPSGQGVDEQFF
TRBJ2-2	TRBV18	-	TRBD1	TGTGCCAGCTCACCCCGGACAGGGGCGATAAACAGCGGGGAGCTGTTTTTT	CASSPRTGAINSGELFF
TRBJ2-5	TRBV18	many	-	TGTGCCAGCTCACCGATCTCCCAAGAGACCCAGTACTTC	CASSPISQETQYF
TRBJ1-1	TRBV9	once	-	TGTGCCAGCAGCGTAGCTGGGGGGAACACTGAAGCTTTCTTT	CASSVAGGNTEAFF
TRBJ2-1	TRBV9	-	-	TGTGCCAGCAGCGTGAGCCTCTCCTACTCCTACAATGAGCAGTTCTTC	CASSVSLSYSYNEQFF
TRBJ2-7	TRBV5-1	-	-	TGCGCCAGCAGCTTGGGGAGCACCCTTGCGGGGGAGCAGTACTTC	CASSLGSTLAGEQYF
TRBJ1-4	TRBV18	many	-	TGTGCCAGCTCACCGTTCAAGGATGAAAAACTGTTTTTT	CASSPFKDEKLFF
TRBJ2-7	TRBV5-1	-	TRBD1	TGCGCCAGCACCCGGGACAGGCTTAACAATGAGCAGTACTTC	CASTRDRLNNEQYF
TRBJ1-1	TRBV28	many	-	TGTGCCAGCAGTACCTTGACAGGGAACACTGAAGCTTTCTTT	CASSTLTGNTEAFF
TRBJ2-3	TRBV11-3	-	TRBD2	TGTGCCAGCAGCCCGACCCCGTTTAGCGGGGGAGTAGATACGCAGTATTTT	CASSPTPFSGGVDTQYF
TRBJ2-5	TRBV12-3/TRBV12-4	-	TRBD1	TGTGCCAGCAGCCGCCCTTCCGACAGGGGGGCCCAGTACTTC	CASSRPSDRGAQYF
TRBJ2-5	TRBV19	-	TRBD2	TGTGCCAGTAGTATCCGTCAGGGACTAGCGGAGACCCAGTACTTC	CASSIRQGLAETQYF
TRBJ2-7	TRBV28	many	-	TGTGCCAGCAGTCCATTCCGACAGACTTTCAACGAGCAGTACTTC	CASSPFRQTFNEQYF
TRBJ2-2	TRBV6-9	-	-	TGTGCCAGCAGTTATGAGGGGAATGGCGGGGAGCTGTTTTTT	CASSYEGNGGELFF
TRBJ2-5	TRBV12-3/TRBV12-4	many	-	TGTGCCAGCAGGGGTGGTGAGACCCAGTACTTC	CASRGGETQYF
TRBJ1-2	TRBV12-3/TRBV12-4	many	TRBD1	TGTGCCAGCAGTGACAGGGAGGGGGACGGCTACACCTTC	CASSDREGDGYTF
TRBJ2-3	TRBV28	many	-	TGTGCCAGCAGCCGAACAGGGGGGGGCACAGATACGCAGTATTTT	CASSRTGGGTDTQYF
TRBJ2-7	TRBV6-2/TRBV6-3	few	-	TGTGCCAGCAACCTCACGCCCTCGGGGGCCTACGAGCAGTACTTC	CASNLTPSGAYEQYF
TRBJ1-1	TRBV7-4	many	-	TGTGCCTGGGGCAAGAACACTGAAGCTTTCTTT	CAWGKNTEAFF
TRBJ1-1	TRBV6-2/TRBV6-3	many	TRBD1	TGTGCCAGCAGTGTGGGACAGCTGAACACTGAAGCTTTCTTT	CASSVGQLNTEAFF
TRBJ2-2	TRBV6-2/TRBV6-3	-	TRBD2	TGTGCCAGCCTGCGGGGGGGCACCGGGGAGCTGTTTTTT	CASLRGGTGELFF